This TCR beta chain was found in a study of CD8+ T cells in alopecia areata. Germline CDR1 reads LGHNA; CDR2 reads YSLEER. V was cut by 0 bases and J by 3 bases, with 9 bases left in between. This CDR3 region has 14 residues. Treatment given: oral pan-JAK inhibitor, 5-10 mg twice daily. PBMCs were stained for CD3, CD4 and CD8, and CD4+ and CD8+ T cells were sorted. Reverse transcription of extracted RNA yielded cDNA, which provided the sequencing template. TCRdb's copy holds only in-frame clones and misses some; the assay was immunoSEQ multiplex PCR. The sample has about 140,000 clones, around four fifths seen once; the top ten hold roughly 25%.

The sequenced sample was CD8+ T cells sorted from blood, obtained at week 4, from a patient treated with tofacitinib. This chain joins TRBV4-3 and TRBJ2-7, with TRBD2 as a possible D gene (5 bases). This TCR came from a human donor with alopecia areata. CDR3 region: CASSQDSGFYEQYF. The CDR3 region has the DNA TGCGCCAGCAGCCAAGATTCGGGGTTCTACGAGCAGTACTTC.